Below are 7 T cell receptor beta chains sequenced from a single sample in a study of prognosis after radiotherapy for stage I lung cancer (dated by TCRdb to the early 2020s). Sequencing used an Illumina HiSeq 3000. The TCR beta CDR3 region was amplified from genomic DNA by two rounds of multiplex PCR. The first PCR round used primers specific to each TRBV and TRBJ gene, with sequences filed in Chinese patent CN105087789A. In TCRdb, the public reads were trimmed at Q25 with fastp and aligned with MiXCR, with productive beta chains retained. Rows merge per CDR3 protein into single entries with the most common DNA and genes. The sample contains about 59,000 distinct CDR3 sequences, more than 20% of them found a single time. The top ten clonotypes cover under 10% of the sample. Source: PBMCs, taken before or after stereotactic body radiation therapy (not recorded which). These receptors originate from a donor aged 50 or older with non-small cell lung cancer.

About this clonotype itself: Mismatch with germline at one junction end may stem from a read error. V gene TRBV24-1 combines with J gene TRBJ2-1; 10 bases fit TRBD2. The CDR3 loop spans 16 amino acids. Germline assignment: CDR1 KGHDR and CDR2 SFDVKD. The CDR3: CATSDHLAGALNEQFF. The CDR3 coding sequence is TGCGCCACCAGTGATCATCTAGCGGGGGCCCTTAATGAGCAGTTCTTC.

There are many counts of this clonotype. The chain is built from TRBV2 and TRBJ1-1; D is undetermined. Germline V gives CDR1 SNHLY, CDR2 FYNNEI. V was pared by 3 bases and J by 5 bases, with 10 bases between. This CDR3 spans 13 amino acids. For the CDR3, the DNA is TGTGCCAGCAGTGAGATGTTGCGGACTGAAGCTTTCTTT. Translation gives CASSEMLRTEAFF.

On this clonotype itself: This may be a read error, as it is one base from a much larger clone. This rearrangement joins TRBV29-1 to TRBJ2-1, with TRBD2 identical over 8 bases. V lost 7 bases and J lost 0; bases outside the gene matches: 8. Germline CDR1 SQVTM, CDR2 ANQGSEA. The CDR3 totals 15 residues. CDR3 sequence reads: CSADESGGSYNEQFF. The CDR3 DNA follows: TGCAGCGCTGATGAAAGCGGGGGCTCCTACAATGAGCAGTTCTTC.

The chain carries TRBV6-5 and TRBJ1-1; 9 bases map to TRBD1. Germline CDR1 is MNHEY and CDR2 is SVGAGI. This CDR3 has 16 residues. Losses at the gene ends were 4 bases for V and 1 base for J; bases not matched to a gene: 7. This CDR3 reads CASSFNNRGPNTEAFF. In nucleotides, the CDR3 is TGTGCCAGCAGTTTCAACAACAGGGGGCCGAACACTGAAGCTTTCTTT.

This clonotype has a handful of counts. A read error is possible here, since a much larger clone lies one base away. The chain is built from TRBV6-2 or TRBV6-3 and TRBJ2-1; D is perhaps TRBD1 or TRBD2 (5 bases each). CDR1 and CDR2 (germline): MNHEY, SVGEGT. V shed 7 bases and J shed 5 bases, with 15 bases lying between them. This CDR3 is built from 14 residues. The CDR3 region is CASIRGDNHNEQFF. Here the CDR3 DNA reads TGTGCCAGCATACGGGGCGACAACCACAATGAGCAGTTCTTC.

The J gene is TRBJ1-5, the V gene TRBV18; D might be TRBD1 (6 bases). Germline V lookup: CDR1 KGHSH, CDR2 LQKENI. Between the trimmed V and J ends, which lost 1 base and 4 bases, there was a span of 14 bases. The CDR3 is 16 amino acids. The CDR3 is CASSPQYRAPNQPQHF. In DNA form, the CDR3 reads TGTGCCAGCTCACCACAGTACAGGGCCCCAAATCAGCCCCAGCATTTT.

For this clonotype: Since a far larger clone is one base different, this is likely a read error. The chain has TRBV6-2 or TRBV6-3 and TRBJ2-5; no clear D gene. Trimming took off 10 bases at V and 4 bases at J, with 7 bases between the two ends. Germline-derived CDR1 and CDR2 are MNHEY and SVGEGT. CDR3 size: 10 residues. In DNA form, the CDR3 reads TGTGCCAACACGAGAGAGACCCAGTACTTC. This translates into CANTRETQYF.